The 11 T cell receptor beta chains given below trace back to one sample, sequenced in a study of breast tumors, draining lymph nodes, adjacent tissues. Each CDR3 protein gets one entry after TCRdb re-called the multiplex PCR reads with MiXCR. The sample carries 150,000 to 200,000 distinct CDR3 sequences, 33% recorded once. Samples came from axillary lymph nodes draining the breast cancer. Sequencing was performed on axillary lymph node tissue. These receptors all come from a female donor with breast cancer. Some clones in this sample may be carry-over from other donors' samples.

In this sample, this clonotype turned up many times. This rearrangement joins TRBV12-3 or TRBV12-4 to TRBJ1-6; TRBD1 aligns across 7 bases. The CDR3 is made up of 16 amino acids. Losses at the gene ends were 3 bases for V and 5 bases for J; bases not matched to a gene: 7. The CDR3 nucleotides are TGTGCCAGCAGTTTGACAGGGAAGCGTGATAATTCACCCCTCCACTTT. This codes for CASSLTGKRDNSPLHF.

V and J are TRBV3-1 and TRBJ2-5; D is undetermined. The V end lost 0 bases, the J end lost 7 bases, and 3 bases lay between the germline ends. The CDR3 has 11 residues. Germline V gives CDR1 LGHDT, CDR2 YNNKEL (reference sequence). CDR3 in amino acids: CASSQEGTQYF. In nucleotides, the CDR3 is TGTGCCAGCAGCCAAGAAGGGACCCAGTACTTC.

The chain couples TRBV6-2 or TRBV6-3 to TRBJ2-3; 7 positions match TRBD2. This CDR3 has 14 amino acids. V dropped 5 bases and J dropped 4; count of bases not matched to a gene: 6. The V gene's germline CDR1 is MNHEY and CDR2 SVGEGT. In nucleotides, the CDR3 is TGTGCCAGCAGTCACGGAGCGGGGTCAGATACGCAGTATTTT. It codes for CASSHGAGSDTQYF.

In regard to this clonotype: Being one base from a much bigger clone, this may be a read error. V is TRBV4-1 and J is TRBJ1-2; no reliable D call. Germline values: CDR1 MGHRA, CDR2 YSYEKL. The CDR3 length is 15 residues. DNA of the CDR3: TGCGTCAGCAGCCCCCGCCTTGGCCCTAACTATGGCTACACCTTC. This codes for CVSSPRLGPNYGYTF.

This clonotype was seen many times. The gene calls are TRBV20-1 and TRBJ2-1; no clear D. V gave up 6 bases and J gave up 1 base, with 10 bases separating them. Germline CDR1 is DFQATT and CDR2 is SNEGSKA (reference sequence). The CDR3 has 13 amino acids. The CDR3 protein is CSALTWSYNEQFF. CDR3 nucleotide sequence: TGCAGTGCCTTGACATGGTCCTACAATGAGCAGTTCTTC.

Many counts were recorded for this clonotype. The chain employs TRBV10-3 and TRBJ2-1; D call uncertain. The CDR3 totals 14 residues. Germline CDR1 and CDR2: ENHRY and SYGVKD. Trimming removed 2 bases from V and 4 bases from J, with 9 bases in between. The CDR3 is CAISEVRDYNEQFF. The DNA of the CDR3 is TGTGCCATCAGTGAGGTCAGAGATTACAATGAGCAGTTCTTC.

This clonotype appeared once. The CDR3 DNA reads as TGTGCCAGCAGCCAATCACCGGGGTGGGGACTAAGCTCCTACAATGAGCAGTTCTTC. Its translation is CASSQSPGWGLSSYNEQFF. The rearrangement joins TRBV14 to TRBJ2-1, with 7 bases lining up with TRBD2. The CDR3 is made up of 19 amino acids. Germline CDR1 reads SGHDN; CDR2 reads FVKESK. After removal of 2 bases from V and 0 bases from J, the junction contained 13 bases not matched to a gene.

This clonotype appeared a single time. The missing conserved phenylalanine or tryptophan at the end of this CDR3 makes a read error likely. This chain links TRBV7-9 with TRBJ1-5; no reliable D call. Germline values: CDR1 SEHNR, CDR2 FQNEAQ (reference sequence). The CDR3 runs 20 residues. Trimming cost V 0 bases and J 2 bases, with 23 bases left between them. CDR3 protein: CASSLAARGSGGKGNQPQHS. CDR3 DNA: TGTGCCAGCAGCTTAGCGGCCCGAGGGTCAGGCGGAAAGGGCAATCAGCCCCAGCATTCT.

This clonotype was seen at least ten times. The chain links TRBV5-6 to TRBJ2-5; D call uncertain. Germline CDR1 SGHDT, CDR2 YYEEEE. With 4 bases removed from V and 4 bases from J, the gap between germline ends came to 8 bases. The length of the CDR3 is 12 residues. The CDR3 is CASSGLGETQYF. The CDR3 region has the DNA TGTGCCAGCAGCGGTCTCGGAGAGACCCAGTACTTC.

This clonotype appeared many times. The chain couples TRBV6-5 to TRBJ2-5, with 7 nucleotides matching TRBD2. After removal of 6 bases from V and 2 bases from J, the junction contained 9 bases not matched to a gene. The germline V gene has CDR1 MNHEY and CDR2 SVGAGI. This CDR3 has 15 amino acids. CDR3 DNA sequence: TGTGCCAGCAGAAAAATCGGGACTACACAAGAGACCCAGTACTTC. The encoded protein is CASRKIGTTQETQYF.

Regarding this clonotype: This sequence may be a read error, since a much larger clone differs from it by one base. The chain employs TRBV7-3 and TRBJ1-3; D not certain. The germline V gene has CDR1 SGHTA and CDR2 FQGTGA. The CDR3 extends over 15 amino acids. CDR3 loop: CACSLRGSPGNTIYF. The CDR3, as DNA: TGTGCCTGCAGCTTACGAGGGTCGCCTGGAAACACCATATATTTT.